This TCR beta chain was sequenced in a study of tumor-infiltrating lymphocytes in primary liver carcinoma. For the study at large: Read depth, roughly 3.5 to 7.13 million productive TCRbeta reads, did not differ significantly between tissues. Study-level results: The 250 largest clones made up significantly more of tumor than blood repertoires (p = 0.039).

The input was approximately 500 ng total RNA; TCR beta cDNA was made from it with a constant-region primer. Amplification in three nested multiplex PCR rounds with slightly modified ARM-PCR gave rise to TCR beta libraries. Forward primers for TRBV1-TRBV30 and a C-beta reverse primer served the first two PCR rounds, at roughly 10 cycles each. TCRdb ran MiXCR on the multiplex PCR reads and lists one entry per CDR3 protein. The sample records 95,000 to 100,000 distinct CDR3 sequences, around 71% being singletons. Starting material for RNA and DNA co-extraction consisted of about 17-34 mg of unsorted bulk tissue. The cohort consisted of patients whose primary liver carcinoma was surgically resected. No treatment had been given to the patients, who were chronically infected with HBV. Germline CDR1 reads SGHAT; CDR2 reads FQNNGV. The CDR3 has 15 amino acids. Between the trimmed V and J ends, which lost 6 bases and 6 bases, there was a span of 20 bases.

Points on this clonotype: Its antigen is unknown.

V and J are TRBV11-2 and TRBJ1-1; perhaps TRBD1 as D (6 bases). The specimen sequenced was liver tumor tissue from sampling region 2. As to subset: tumor region T2, inferior pole. The sequence was collected from a woman aged 55 to 70 with primary liver carcinoma and hepatitis B virus infection. The DNA of the CDR3 is TGTGCCAGCAGTCGCCCTGCCGGGGGGCGGGCTGAAGCTTTCTTT. This codes for CASSRPAGGRAEAFF.